The sequence of this T cell receptor (beta chain) was determined in a study of blood T cell repertoires in COVID-19. Study context: The United States, Italy and Spain provided the acute and convalescent COVID-19 samples. Sample material is recorded as cDNA or gDNA derived from T cells, B-cell-depleted T cells, or PBMCs.

Per the study methods: By means of reference gene primer amplification, nucleated cell counts were estimated. Profiled with immunoSEQ multiplex PCR; TCRdb holds only in-frame clones, not every one. V, J and clone size derive from that table, while D and trimming were established from the DNA sequence. Of roughly 180,000 clones listed, more than 65% are singletons. Source material: PBMCs or T cells enriched from blood (not recorded which). This sequence originates from a man aged 50 or older who had recovered from COVID-19.

The CDR3 region has the DNA TGTGCCAGCAGTTTATGGGGCAGCCCCTCTGGGGCCAACGTCCTGACTTTC. It encodes CASSLWGSPSGANVLTF. V usage is TRBV28 and J usage is TRBJ2-6, with D hard to call. Germline CDR1 and CDR2: MDHEN and SYDVKM. Trimming took 0 bases from V and 0 from J, leaving 9 bases between them. The CDR3 extends over 17 amino acids.